These 2 T cell receptor beta chains came from one sample sequenced in a study of technical replicates of blood from a few donors. Assay used: immunoSEQ multiplex PCR; TCRdb lists only in-frame clones, some missing. The table shows under 100,000 clones, with about 86% occurring only once. Sequencing input: PBMCs. All receptors come from a human donor in good health. Some clones in this sample may be carry-over from other donors' samples.

The rearrangement joins TRBV27 to TRBJ2-1; maybe TRBD1 (5 bases). Looked up from germline, CDR1 is MNHEY and CDR2 is SMNVEV (reference sequence). The CDR3 spans 13 residues. V gave up 1 base and J gave up 7 bases, with 8 bases separating them. This CDR3 is CASSLFSGNEQFF. The CDR3 bases are TGTGCCAGCAGTTTATTCTCAGGGAATGAGCAGTTCTTC.

The V call is TRBV5-1, the J call TRBJ2-5; D remains ambiguous. CDR1 SGHRS and CDR2 YFSETQ come from the germline V gene. Trimming removed 4 bases at V and 5 bases at J, with 15 bases between. The CDR3 spans 14 residues. CDR3 sequence: CASSPRDGRETQYF. CDR3 coding DNA: TGCGCCAGCAGCCCCCGTGACGGCAGGGAGACCCAGTACTTC.